This record covers a single T cell receptor (beta chain). Original analysis: Estimation of nucleated cell counts relied on the amplification of reference gene primers. Profiling relied on immunoSEQ multiplex PCR, and the TCRdb table lists in-frame clones only, not all of them. The DNA gave D and trimming, while V, J and clone size come from that table. The profile shows around 140,000 clones, 80% of them singletons. This sample was included in a study of blood T cell repertoires in COVID-19. Overall study context: Sites in the United States, Italy and Spain provided acute and convalescent COVID-19 samples. The cDNA or gDNA used as material had been derived from T cells, B-cell-depleted T cells, or PBMCs.

This CDR3 spans 13 amino acids. Germline CDR1 and CDR2: LNHDA and SQIVND (reference sequence). V lost 3 bases, J lost 11 bases, and 14 bases lay in between. The receptor comes from a man between 65 and 79 years old who had recovered from COVID-19. The sample taken for sequencing was peripheral blood. V is TRBV19 and J is TRBJ1-5; D remains unclear. This chain's CDR3 is CASSIDGEDAQHF. The CDR3 bases are TGTGCCAGTAGTATTGACGGGGAAGATGCCCAGCATTTT.